The clone carrying this T cell receptor beta chain occurred once. Its matching antigen is unknown. The CDR3 has 15 amino acids. Germline V gene sequence: CDR1 SGDLS, CDR2 YYNGEE. V was pared by 4 bases and J by 4 bases, with 15 bases between. The data were obtained in a study of beta chain features in type 1 diabetes. Turning to the study itself: Age, gender and cell yields were alike across patients and healthy donors. Notes on the study in general: Compared to healthy donors, patients appeared to have naive, central memory and Treg TCRB repertoires that were more alike.

The authors reverse transcribed all of the isolated RNA, so sequencing captured expressed TCRB transcripts. The protocol was immunoSEQ multiplex PCR, while the TCRdb copy is restricted to in-frame clones and leaves out a portion. The data hold about 260,000 clones, with more than 65% observed a single time. CD4+ cells of the naive, central memory, regulatory and stem cell-like memory types were sorted via CD45RO/CCR7/CD25/CD127/CD95/CD27. This receptor was identified in a man aged 25 to 45 in good health. Sequencing was carried out using naive CD4+ T cells from blood. J is TRBJ2-1 and V is TRBV9; unclear D gene. CDR3 in DNA: TGTGCCAGCAGCAAAACAGCGCAGCCTTACAATGAGCAGTTCTTC. It encodes CASSKTAQPYNEQFF.